This T cell receptor (beta chain) was found in a study of identical twins. This CDR3 spans 16 amino acids. V dropped 7 bases and J dropped 5; count of bases not matched to a gene: 9. Unique molecular identifiers were present on cDNA, and template switching added a universal primer site. TCRdb re-called the 5' RACE reads through MiXCR, storing one row per CDR3 protein. Of about 730,000 distinct CDR3 sequences listed, approximately 22% are singletons. This sample also appeared in a second study, on T cells expressing NK-cell markers.

This sequence was found in a woman in her late teens or twenties in good health. The chain has TRBV12-3 or TRBV12-4 and TRBJ1-5, with 12 nucleotides matching TRBD1. The sequencing sample was made of PBMCs. The CDR3 is CASTWSGQGADQPQHF. The CDR3, as DNA: TGTGCCAGCACTTGGTCGGGACAGGGGGCAGATCAGCCCCAGCATTTT.